Following are 9 T cell receptor beta chains from one sample sequenced in a study of prognosis after radiotherapy for stage I lung cancer. Genomic DNA yielded TCR beta CDR3, amplified by two-round multiplex PCR. First-round PCR employed TRBV- and TRBJ-specific primers for each gene. TCRdb used MiXCR to reprocess the multiplex PCR reads, holding one entry per CDR3 protein. The table has about 9,000 distinct CDR3 sequences, approximately 60% seen once; the top ten hold 20%. Sample: PBMCs, taken before or after stereotactic body radiation therapy (not recorded which). Receptors were obtained from a donor aged 50 or older with non-small cell lung cancer.

The chain uses TRBV6-9 and TRBJ2-2; 10 bases map to TRBD1. After removal of 3 bases from V and 6 bases from J, the junction contained 10 bases not matched to a gene. This CDR3 has 17 amino acids. The germline V gene has CDR1 MNHGY and CDR2 SVAAGI. The CDR3 coding sequence is TGTGCCAGCAGTTACGGGCTACCCGGGACAGGGGCCGGGGAGCTGTTTTTT. This translates into CASSYGLPGTGAGELFF.

V gene TRBV6-2 or TRBV6-3 combines with J gene TRBJ1-2; D is unresolved. This CDR3 is built from 14 residues. V was cut by 5 bases and J by 4 bases, with 14 bases left in between. Germline lookup yields CDR1 MNHEY and CDR2 SVGEGT. The CDR3 here is CASSPTLTTYGYTF. The CDR3 DNA is TGTGCCAGCAGTCCAACCCTCACTACCTATGGCTACACCTTC.

The gene calls are TRBV6-5 and TRBJ2-1; a weak D match, TRBD1 (6 bases). The CDR3 length is 13 residues. Germline CDR1 is MNHEY and CDR2 is SVGAGI. Trimming pared 6 bases from V and 2 bases from J, leaving 8 bases between. CDR3 nucleotide sequence: TGTGCCAGCAGGTACAGGGCCTACAATGAGCAGTTCTTC. Translated: CASRYRAYNEQFF.

V usage is TRBV20-1 and J usage is TRBJ2-7; D is possibly TRBD1 or TRBD2 (5 bases each). The V end was cut by 6 bases, the J end by 3 bases, with 18 bases between. From germline, CDR1 is DFQATT and CDR2 SNEGSKA (reference sequence). This CDR3 region has 14 residues. This CDR3 is CSATVGSGHYEQYF. CDR3 DNA sequence: TGCAGTGCCACTGTAGGGTCGGGGCACTACGAGCAGTACTTC.

This clonotype occurred once. Since a far larger clone is one base different, this is likely a read error. The conserved final phenylalanine or tryptophan is absent from the CDR3, which likely points to a read error. V and J are TRBV6-2 or TRBV6-3 and TRBJ2-1; TRBD2 matches 8 bases. The CDR3 is 14 amino acids. Germline V lookup: CDR1 MNHEY, CDR2 SVGEGT. Trimming took 2 bases from V and 10 from J; bases not matched to a gene: 7. The CDR3 loop reads CASSYTRTSREQFS. DNA for the CDR3: TGTGCCAGCAGTTACACCCGGACTAGCCGGGAGCAGTTCTCC.

In this sample, this clonotype turned up many times. V gene TRBV2 combines with J gene TRBJ2-4; 10 positions agree with TRBD2. Trimming removed 1 base from V and 8 bases from J; junction bases left unmatched: 8. The CDR3 totals 16 residues. CDR1 is SNHLY, CDR2 FYNNEI, per germline. This CDR3 reads CASSEGVLAGADIQYF. The CDR3 nucleotides read TGTGCCAGCAGTGAAGGGGTGCTAGCGGGAGCAGACATTCAGTACTTC.

A remark on this clonotype: Given a much more abundant clone one base away, this may be a read error. The CDR3 DNA sequence: TGTGCCAGCAGCTTAGCGGTGGGGGAGACCCATTACTTC. Protein sequence: CASSLAVGETHYF. The rearrangement links TRBV7-6 to TRBJ2-5; D may correspond to TRBD1 or TRBD2 (5 bases each). Per germline, CDR1 SGHVS and CDR2 FNYEAQ. The CDR3 is 13 amino acids. The variable domain in full, with the rest retrieved from reference TRBV7-6 and TRBJ2-5, is GAGVSQSPRYKVTKRGQDVALRCDPISGHVSLYWYRQALGQGPEFLTYFNYEAQQDKSGLPNDRFSAERPEGSISTLTIQRTEQRDSAMYRCASSLAVGETHYFGPGTRLLVL.

The rearrangement links TRBV4-3 to TRBJ1-6; no reliable D call. Germline CDR1 LGHNA, CDR2 YSLEER. This CDR3 is built from 16 residues. V was trimmed by 0 bases and J by 8 bases, leaving 14 bases between them. The CDR3 DNA reads TGCGCCAGCAGCCAAGAACCCCGGCCGTTCGATTCACCCCTCCACTTT. Amino acid sequence: CASSQEPRPFDSPLHF.

The J gene is TRBJ2-2, the V gene TRBV27; possibly TRBD2 for D (5 bases). This CDR3 contains 15 residues. Germline CDR1 and CDR2: MNHEY and SMNVEV (reference sequence). The V and J ends lost 6 bases and 6 bases respectively, with 17 bases between them. The CDR3 DNA sequence: TGTGCCAGCAGAGAAAGCGGAACCTGCCCCGGGGAGCTGTTTTTT. This gives the protein CASRESGTCPGELFF.